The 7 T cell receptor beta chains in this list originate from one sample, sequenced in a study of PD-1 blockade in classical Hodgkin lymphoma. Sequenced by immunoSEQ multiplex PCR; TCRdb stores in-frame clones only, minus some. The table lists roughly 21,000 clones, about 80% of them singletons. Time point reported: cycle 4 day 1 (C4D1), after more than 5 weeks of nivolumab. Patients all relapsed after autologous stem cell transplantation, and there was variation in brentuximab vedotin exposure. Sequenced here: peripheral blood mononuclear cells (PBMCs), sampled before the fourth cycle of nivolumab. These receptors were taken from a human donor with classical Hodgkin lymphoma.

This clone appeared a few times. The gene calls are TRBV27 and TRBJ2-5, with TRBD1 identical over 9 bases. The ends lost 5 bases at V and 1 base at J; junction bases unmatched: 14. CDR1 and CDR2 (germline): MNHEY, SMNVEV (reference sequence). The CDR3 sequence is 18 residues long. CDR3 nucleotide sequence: TGTGCCAGCAGTAACAAGGACAGGGGCTCCATCTTCCAAGAGACCCAGTACTTC. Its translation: CASSNKDRGSIFQETQYF.

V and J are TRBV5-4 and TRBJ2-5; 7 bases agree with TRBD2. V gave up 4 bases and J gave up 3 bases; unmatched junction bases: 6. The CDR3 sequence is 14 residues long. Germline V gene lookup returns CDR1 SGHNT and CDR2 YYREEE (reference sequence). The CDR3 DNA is TGTGCCAGCAGCCCCACTCTAGCGGAAGAGACCCAGTACTTC. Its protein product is CASSPTLAEETQYF.

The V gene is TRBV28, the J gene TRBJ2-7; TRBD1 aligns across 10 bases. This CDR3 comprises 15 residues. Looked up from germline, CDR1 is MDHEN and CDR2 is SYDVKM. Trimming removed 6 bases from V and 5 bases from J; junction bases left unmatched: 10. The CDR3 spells CASSRPGQGLHEQYF. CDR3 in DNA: TGTGCCAGCAGCCGTCCGGGACAGGGGTTACACGAGCAGTACTTC.

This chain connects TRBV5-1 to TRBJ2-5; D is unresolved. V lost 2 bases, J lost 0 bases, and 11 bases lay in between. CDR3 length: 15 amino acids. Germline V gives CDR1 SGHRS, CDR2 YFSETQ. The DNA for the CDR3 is TGCGCCAGCAGCTTAGTAACGCCATACCAAGAGACCCAGTACTTC. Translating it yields CASSLVTPYQETQYF.

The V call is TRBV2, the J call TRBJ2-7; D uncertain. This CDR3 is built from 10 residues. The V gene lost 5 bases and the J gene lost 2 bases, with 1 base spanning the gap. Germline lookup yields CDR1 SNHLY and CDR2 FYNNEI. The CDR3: CASSTYEQYF. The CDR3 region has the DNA TGTGCCAGCAGTACCTACGAGCAGTACTTC.

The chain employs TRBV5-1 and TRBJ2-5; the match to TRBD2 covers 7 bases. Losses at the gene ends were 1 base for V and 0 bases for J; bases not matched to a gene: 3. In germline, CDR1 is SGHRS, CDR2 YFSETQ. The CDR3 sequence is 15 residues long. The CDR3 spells CASSLLGLYQETQYF. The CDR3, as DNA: TGCGCCAGCAGCTTGCTGGGACTATACCAAGAGACCCAGTACTTC.

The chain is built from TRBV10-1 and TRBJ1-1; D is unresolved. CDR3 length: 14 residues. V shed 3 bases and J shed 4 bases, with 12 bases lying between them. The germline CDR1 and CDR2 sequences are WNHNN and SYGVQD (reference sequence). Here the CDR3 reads CASSDETPGTEAFF. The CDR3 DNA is TGCGCCAGCAGTGACGAGACCCCGGGCACTGAAGCTTTCTTT.